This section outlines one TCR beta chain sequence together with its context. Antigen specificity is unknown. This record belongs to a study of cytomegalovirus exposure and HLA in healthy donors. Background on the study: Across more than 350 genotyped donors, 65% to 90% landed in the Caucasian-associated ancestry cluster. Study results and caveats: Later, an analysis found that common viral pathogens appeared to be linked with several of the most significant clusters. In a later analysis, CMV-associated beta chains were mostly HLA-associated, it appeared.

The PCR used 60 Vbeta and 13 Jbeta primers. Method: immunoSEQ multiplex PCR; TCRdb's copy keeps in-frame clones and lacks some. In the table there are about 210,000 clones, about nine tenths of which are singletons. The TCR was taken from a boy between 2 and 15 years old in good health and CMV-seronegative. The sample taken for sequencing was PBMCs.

As DNA, the CDR3 is TGCGCCAGCAGCTTGACGACGGGGAGCTCCTACGAGCAGTACTTC. It codes for CASSLTTGSSYEQYF. The rearrangement links TRBV5-1 to TRBJ2-7, with a tentative D call TRBD2 (5 bases). Germline V gene sequence: CDR1 SGHRS, CDR2 YFSETQ. There are 15 residues in the CDR3. Trimming cost V 1 base and J 0 bases, with 11 bases left between them.